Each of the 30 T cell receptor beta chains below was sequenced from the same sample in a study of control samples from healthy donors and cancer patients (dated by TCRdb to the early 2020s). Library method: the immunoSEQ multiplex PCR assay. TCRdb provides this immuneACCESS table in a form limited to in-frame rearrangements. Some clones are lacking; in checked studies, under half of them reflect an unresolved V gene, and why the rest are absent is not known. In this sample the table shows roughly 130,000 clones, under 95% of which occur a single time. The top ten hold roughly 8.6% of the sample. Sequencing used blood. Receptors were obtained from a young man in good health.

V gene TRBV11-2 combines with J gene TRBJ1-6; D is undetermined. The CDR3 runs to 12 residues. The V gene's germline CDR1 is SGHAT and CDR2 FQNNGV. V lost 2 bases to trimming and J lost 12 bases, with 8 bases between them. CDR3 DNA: TGTGCCAGCAGCTTATCAACCGGACCCCTCCACTTT. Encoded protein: CASSLSTGPLHF. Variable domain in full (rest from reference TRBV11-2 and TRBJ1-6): EAGVAQSPRYKIIEKRQSVAFWCNPISGHATLYWYQQILGQGPKLLIQFQNNGVVDDSQLPKDRFSAERLKGVDSTLKIQPAKLEDSAVYLCASSLSTGPLHFGNGTRLTVT.

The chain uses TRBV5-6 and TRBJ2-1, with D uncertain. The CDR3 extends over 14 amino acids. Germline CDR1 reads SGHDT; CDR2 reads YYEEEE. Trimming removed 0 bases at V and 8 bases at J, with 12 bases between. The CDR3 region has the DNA TGTGCCAGCAGCTTGGGGGTCACACGGCATGAGCAGTTCTTC. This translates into CASSLGVTRHEQFF.

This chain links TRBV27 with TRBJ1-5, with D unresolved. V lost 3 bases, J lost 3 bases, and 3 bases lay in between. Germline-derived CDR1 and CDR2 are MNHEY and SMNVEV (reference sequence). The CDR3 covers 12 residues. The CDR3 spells CASSFTNQPQHF. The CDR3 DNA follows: TGTGCCAGCAGTTTCACCAATCAGCCCCAGCATTTT.

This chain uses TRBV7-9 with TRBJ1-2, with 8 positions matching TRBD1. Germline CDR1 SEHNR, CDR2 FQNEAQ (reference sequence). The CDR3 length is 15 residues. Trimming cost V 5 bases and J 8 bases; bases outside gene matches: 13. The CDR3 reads CASSPGQGPLGGYTF. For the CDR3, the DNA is TGTGCCAGCAGCCCTGGACAGGGCCCCTTAGGAGGCTACACCTTC.

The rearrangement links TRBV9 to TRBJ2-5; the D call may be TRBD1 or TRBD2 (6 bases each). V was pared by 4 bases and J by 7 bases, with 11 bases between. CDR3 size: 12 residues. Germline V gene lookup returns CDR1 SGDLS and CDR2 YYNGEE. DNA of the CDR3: TGTGCCAGCAGCCGACAGGAGGGGACCCAGTACTTC. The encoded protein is CASSRQEGTQYF.

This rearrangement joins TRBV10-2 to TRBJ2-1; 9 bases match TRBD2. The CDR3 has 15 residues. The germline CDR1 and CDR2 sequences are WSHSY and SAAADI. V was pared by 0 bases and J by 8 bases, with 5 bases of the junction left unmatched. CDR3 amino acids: CASSESAGGFDEQFF. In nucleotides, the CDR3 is TGCGCCAGCAGTGAGTCGGCGGGGGGGTTCGATGAGCAGTTCTTC.

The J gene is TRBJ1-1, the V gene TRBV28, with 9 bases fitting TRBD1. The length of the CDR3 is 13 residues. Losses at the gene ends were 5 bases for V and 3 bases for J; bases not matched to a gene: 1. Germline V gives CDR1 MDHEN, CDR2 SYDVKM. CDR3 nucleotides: TGTGCCAGCAGTACAGGGGGCTACACTGAAGCTTTCTTT. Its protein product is CASSTGGYTEAFF.

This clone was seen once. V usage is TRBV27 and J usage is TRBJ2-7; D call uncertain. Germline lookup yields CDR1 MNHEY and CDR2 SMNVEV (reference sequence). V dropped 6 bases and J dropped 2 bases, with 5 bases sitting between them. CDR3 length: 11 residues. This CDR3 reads CASSPPYEQYF. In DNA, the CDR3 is TGTGCCAGCAGCCCTCCCTACGAGCAGTACTTC.

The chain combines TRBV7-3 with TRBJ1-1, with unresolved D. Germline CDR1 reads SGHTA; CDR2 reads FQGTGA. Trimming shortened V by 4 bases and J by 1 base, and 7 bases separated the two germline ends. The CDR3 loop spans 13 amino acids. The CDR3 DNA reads TGTGCCAGCAGCTCGACGGGGAACACTGAAGCTTTCTTT. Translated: CASSSTGNTEAFF.

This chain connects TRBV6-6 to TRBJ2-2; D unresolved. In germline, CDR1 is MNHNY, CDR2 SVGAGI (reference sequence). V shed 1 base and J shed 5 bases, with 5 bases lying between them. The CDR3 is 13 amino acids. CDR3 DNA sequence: TGTGCCAGCAGTTACTGGGAAACCGGGGAGCTGTTTTTT. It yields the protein CASSYWETGELFF.

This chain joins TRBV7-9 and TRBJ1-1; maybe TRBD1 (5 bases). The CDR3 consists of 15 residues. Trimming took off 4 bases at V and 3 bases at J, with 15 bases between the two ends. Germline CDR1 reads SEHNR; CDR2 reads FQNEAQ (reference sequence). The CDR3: CASSSRWGSDTEAFF. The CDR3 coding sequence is TGTGCCAGCAGCTCCCGATGGGGGTCAGACACTGAAGCTTTCTTT.

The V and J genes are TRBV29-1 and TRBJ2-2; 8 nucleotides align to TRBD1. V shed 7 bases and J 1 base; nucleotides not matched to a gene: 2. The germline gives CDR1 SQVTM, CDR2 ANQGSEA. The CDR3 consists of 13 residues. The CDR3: CSGGQGNTGELFF. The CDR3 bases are TGCAGCGGCGGACAGGGGAACACCGGGGAGCTGTTTTTT.

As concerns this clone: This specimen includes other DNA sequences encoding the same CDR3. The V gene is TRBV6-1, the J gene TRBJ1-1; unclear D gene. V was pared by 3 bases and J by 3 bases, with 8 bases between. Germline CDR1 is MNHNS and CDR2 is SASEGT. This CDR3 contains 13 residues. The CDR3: CASSEGRDTEAFF. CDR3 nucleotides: TGTGCCAGCAGTGAGGGGAGGGACACTGAAGCTTTCTTT.

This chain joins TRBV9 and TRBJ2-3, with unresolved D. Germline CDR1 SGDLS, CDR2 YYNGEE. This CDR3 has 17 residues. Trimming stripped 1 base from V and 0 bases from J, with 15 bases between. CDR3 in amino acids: CASSVKTGMTSTDTQYF. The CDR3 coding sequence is TGTGCCAGCAGCGTAAAAACGGGTATGACCAGCACAGATACGCAGTATTTT.

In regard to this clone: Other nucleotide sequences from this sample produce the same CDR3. CDR3 sequence (DNA): TGTGCCAGCAGTTTGGGTGGAGGGCAGCCCCAGCATTTT. This codes for CASSLGGGQPQHF. V usage is TRBV27 and J usage is TRBJ1-5; D unresolved. Germline CDR1 reads MNHEY; CDR2 reads SMNVEV (reference sequence). This CDR3 contains 13 residues. The V end was cut by 3 bases, the J end by 7 bases, with 10 bases between.

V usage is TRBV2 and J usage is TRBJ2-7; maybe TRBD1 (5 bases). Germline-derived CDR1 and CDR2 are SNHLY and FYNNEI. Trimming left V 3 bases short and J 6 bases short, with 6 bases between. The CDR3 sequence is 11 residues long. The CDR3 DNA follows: TGTGCCAGCAGTGACAGGGCCGAGCAGTACTTC. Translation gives CASSDRAEQYF.

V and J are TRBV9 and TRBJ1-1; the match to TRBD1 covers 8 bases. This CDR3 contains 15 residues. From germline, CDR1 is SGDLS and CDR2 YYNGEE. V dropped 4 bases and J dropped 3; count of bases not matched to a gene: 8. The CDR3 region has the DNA TGTGCCAGCAGCCCCCCGACAGGGGCGCACACTGAAGCTTTCTTT. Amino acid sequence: CASSPPTGAHTEAFF. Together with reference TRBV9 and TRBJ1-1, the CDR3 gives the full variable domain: DSGVTQTPKHLITATGQRVTLRCSPRSGDLSVYWYQQSLDQGLQFLIQYYNGEERAKGNILERFSAQQFPDLHSELNLSSLELGDSALYFCASSPPTGAHTEAFFGQGTRLTVV.

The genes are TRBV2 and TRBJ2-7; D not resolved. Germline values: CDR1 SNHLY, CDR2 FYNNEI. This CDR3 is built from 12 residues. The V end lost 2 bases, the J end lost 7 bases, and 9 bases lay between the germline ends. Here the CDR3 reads CASSETVGEQYF. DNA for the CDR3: TGTGCCAGCAGTGAAACGGTTGGGGAGCAGTACTTC.

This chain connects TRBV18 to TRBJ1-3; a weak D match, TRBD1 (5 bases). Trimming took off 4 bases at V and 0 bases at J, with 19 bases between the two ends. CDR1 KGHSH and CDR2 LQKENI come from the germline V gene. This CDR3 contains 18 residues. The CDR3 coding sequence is TGTGCCAGCTCACTCCGTGTCAGGGAGCCTTTCTCTGGAAACACCATATATTTT. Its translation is CASSLRVREPFSGNTIYF. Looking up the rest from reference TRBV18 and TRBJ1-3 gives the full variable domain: NAGVMQNPRHLVRRRGQEARLRCSPMKGHSHVYWYRQLPEEGLKFMVYLQKENIIDESGMPKERFSAEFPKEGPSILRIQQVVRGDSAAYFCASSLRVREPFSGNTIYFGEGSWLTVV.

CDR3 residues: CASSLSSATEAFF. The CDR3 coding sequence is TGTGCCAGCAGTTTAAGTTCTGCCACTGAAGCTTTCTTT. The chain is built from TRBV12-3 or TRBV12-4 and TRBJ1-1, with D uncertain. The CDR3 is 13 amino acids. V was shortened by 2 bases and J by 4 bases, with 8 bases between the two germline ends.

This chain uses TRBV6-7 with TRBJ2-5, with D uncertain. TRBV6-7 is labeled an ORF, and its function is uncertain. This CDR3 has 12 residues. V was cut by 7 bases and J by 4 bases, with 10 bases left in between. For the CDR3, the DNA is TGTGCCAGCACCCCCGGGTTAGAGACCCAGTACTTC. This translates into CASTPGLETQYF.

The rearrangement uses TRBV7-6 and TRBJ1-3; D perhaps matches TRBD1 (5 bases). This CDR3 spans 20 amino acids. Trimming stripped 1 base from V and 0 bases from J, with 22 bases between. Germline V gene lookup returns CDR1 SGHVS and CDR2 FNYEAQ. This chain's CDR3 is CASSLGMMGLGLHSGNTIYF. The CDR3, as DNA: TGTGCCAGCAGCTTAGGGATGATGGGACTGGGACTGCACTCTGGAAACACCATATATTTT. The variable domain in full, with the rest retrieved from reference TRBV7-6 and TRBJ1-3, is GAGVSQSPRYKVTKRGQDVALRCDPISGHVSLYWYRQALGQGPEFLTYFNYEAQQDKSGLPNDRFSAERPEGSISTLTIQRTEQRDSAMYRCASSLGMMGLGLHSGNTIYFGEGSWLTVV.

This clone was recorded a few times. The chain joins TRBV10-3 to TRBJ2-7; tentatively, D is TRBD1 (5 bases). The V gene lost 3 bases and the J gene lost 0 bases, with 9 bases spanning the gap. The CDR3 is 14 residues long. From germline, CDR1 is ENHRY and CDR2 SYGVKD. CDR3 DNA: TGTGCCATCAGTGATCTGGGGCCCTCCTACGAGCAGTACTTC. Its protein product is CAISDLGPSYEQYF.

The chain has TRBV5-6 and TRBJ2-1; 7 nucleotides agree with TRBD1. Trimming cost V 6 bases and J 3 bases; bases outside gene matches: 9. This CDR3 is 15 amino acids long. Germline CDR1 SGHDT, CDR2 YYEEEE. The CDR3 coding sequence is TGTGCCAGCATACGAGGCAGGGGGTTCTACAATGAGCAGTTCTTC. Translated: CASIRGRGFYNEQFF. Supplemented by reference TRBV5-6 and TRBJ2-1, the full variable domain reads DAGVTQSPTHLIKTRGQQVTLRCSPKSGHDTVSWYQQALGQGPQFIFQYYEEEERQRGNFPDRFSGHQFPNYSSELNVNALLLGDSALYLCASIRGRGFYNEQFFGPGTRLTVL.

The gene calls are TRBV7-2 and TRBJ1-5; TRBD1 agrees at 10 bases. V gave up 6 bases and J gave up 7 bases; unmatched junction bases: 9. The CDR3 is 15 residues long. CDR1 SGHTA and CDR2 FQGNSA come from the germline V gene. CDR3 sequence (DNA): TGTGCCAGCAGGCGGACAGGGGGTTCGAGCCAGCCCCAGCATTTT. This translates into CASRRTGGSSQPQHF.

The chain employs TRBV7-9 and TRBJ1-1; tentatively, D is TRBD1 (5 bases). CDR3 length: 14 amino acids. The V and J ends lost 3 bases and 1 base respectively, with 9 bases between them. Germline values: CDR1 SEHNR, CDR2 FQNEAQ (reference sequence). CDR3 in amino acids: CASSLIQGNTEAFF. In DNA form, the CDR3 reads TGTGCCAGCAGCTTGATCCAGGGGAACACTGAAGCTTTCTTT. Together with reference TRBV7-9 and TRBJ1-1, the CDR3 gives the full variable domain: DTGVSQNPRHKITKRGQNVTFRCDPISEHNRLYWYRQTLGQGPEFLTYFQNEAQLEKSRLLSDRFSAERPKGSFSTLEIQRTEQGDSAMYLCASSLIQGNTEAFFGQGTRLTVV.

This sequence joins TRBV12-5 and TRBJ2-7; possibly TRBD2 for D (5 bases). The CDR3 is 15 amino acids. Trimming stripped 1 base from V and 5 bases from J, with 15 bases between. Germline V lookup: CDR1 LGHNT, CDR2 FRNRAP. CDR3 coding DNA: TGTGCTAGTGGTTTGGGAAAACGACGGCGGGACGAGCAGTACTTC. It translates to CASGLGKRRRDEQYF.

The CDR3 sequence: CATSRDLSASQPQHF. CDR3 coding DNA: TGTGCCACCAGCAGAGATTTGTCGGCTAGTCAGCCCCAGCATTTT. The J gene is TRBJ1-5, the V gene TRBV15, with D unclear. V lost 0 bases and J lost 6, with 12 bases in between. The CDR3 contains 15 residues. Germline CDR1 is LNHNV and CDR2 is YYDKDF (reference sequence). Full variable domain (missing parts from reference TRBV15 and TRBJ1-5): DAMVIQNPRYQVTQFGKPVTLSCSQTLNHNVMYWYQQKSSQAPKLLFHYYDKDFNNEADTPDNFQSRRPNTSFCFLDIRSPGLGDTAMYLCATSRDLSASQPQHFGDGTRLSIL.

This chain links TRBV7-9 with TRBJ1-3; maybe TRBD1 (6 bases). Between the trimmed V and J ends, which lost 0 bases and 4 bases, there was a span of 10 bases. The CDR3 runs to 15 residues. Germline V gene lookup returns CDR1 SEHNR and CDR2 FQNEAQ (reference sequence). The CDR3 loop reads CASSLATGQGNTIYF. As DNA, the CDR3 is TGTGCCAGCAGCTTAGCTACAGGGCAGGGAAACACCATATATTTT.

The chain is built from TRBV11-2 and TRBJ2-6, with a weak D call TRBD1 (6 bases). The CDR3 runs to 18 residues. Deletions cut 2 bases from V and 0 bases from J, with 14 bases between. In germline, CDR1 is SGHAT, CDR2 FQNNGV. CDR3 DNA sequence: TGTGCCAGCAGCTTAACTCCGGACAGATACTCTGGGGCCAACGTCCTGACTTTC. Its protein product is CASSLTPDRYSGANVLTF.